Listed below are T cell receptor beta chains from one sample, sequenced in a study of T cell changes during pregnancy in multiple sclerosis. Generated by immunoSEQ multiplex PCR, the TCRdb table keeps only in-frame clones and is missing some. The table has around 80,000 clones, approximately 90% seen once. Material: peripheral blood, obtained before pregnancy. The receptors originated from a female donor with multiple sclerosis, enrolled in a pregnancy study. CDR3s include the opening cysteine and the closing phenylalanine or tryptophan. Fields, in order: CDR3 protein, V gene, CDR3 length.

CDR3 protein: CASSSQGGMNTEAFF
V gene: TRBV7-8
CDR3 length: 15

CDR3 protein: CASSLNQGTEAFF
V gene: TRBV11-3
CDR3 length: 13

CDR3 protein: CASSYSRRDTQYF
V gene: TRBV6-5
CDR3 length: 13

CDR3 protein: CASSQDPTNNYGYTF
V gene: TRBV4-1
CDR3 length: 15

CDR3 protein: CASSQRELRDSLTYEQYF
V gene: TRBV4-2
CDR3 length: 18

CDR3 protein: CASRQTGLGGYTF
V gene: TRBV19
CDR3 length: 13

CDR3 protein: CASSPDRLAYEQYF
V gene: TRBV7-2
CDR3 length: 14

CDR3 protein: CASSLWSGTGNEKLFF
V gene: TRBV5-6
CDR3 length: 16

CDR3 protein: CSGGQGSYEQYF
V gene: TRBV29-1
CDR3 length: 12

CDR3 protein: CASRLTWNTEAFF
V gene: TRBV2
CDR3 length: 13

CDR3 protein: CSTRAGDTQYF
V gene: TRBV29-1
CDR3 length: 11

CDR3 protein: CASSYGQSYEQYF
V gene: TRBV6-6
CDR3 length: 13

CDR3 protein: CASSPQWSSGNTIYF
V gene: TRBV6-1
CDR3 length: 15

CDR3 protein: CSVSRETQYF
V gene: TRBV29-1
CDR3 length: 10

CDR3 protein: CASSLVAGGYTGELFF
V gene: TRBV5-4
CDR3 length: 16

CDR3 protein: CASSLQAYQETQYF
V gene: TRBV7-9
CDR3 length: 14

CDR3 protein: CARFQGCGQPQHF
V gene: TRBV30
CDR3 length: 13